The 9 T cell receptor beta chains reported below all come from one sample, sequenced in a study of OX40 agonist ivuxolimab in advanced cancers. Method: immunoSEQ multiplex PCR; TCRdb's copy keeps in-frame clones and lacks some. The sample contains fewer than 60,000 clones, roughly three quarters of which appear only once. The sequences come from CD4+ or CD8+ T cells sorted from blood, collected in a trial of the OX40 agonist ivuxolimab. These receptors were collected from an adult with an advanced solid tumor such as melanoma, head and neck, liver or kidney cancer.

CDR3 nucleotide sequence: TGCGCCAGCAGCCAAGAAAAAAGAGAGAATTCACCCCTCCACTTT. Its translation is CASSQEKRENSPLHF. The chain combines TRBV4-3 with TRBJ1-6; D is unresolved. This CDR3 comprises 15 residues. V was shortened by 0 bases and J by 7 bases, with 10 bases between the two germline ends. Germline V gene data show CDR1 as LGHNA and CDR2 as YSLEER.

The count of this clone is one. The V gene is TRBV5-1, the J gene TRBJ2-3, with 11 bases aligning to TRBD2. J lost 2 bases, V lost 3 bases, and 8 bases had no gene match. This CDR3 has 17 residues. Germline CDR1 reads SGHRS; CDR2 reads YFSETQ. The CDR3 DNA reads as TGCGCCAGCAGCTCCCCTAGCGGGAGGCCGTCCACAGATACGCAGTATTTT. This translates into CASSSPSGRPSTDTQYF.

The rearrangement uses TRBV2 and TRBJ1-4, with D unclear. This CDR3 region has 16 residues. Trimming cost V 4 bases and J 5 bases, with 17 bases left between them. Germline V gives CDR1 SNHLY, CDR2 FYNNEI. The CDR3 is CASSALTTGPNEKLFF. As DNA, the CDR3 is TGTGCCAGCAGTGCATTAACAACGGGTCCAAATGAAAAACTGTTTTTT.

The rearrangement links TRBV5-8 to TRBJ1-4; a possible D gene is TRBD1 (6 bases). V dropped 0 bases and J dropped 2 bases, with 14 bases sitting between them. The CDR3 totals 17 residues. Germline CDR1 and CDR2: SGHTS and YDEGEE. The CDR3: CASSLGTGSGTNEKLFF. The CDR3, as DNA: TGTGCCAGCAGCTTGGGAACAGGGTCGGGGACTAATGAAAAACTGTTTTTT.

In this sample, this clone turned up a few times. The chain links TRBV5-1 to TRBJ2-7; 7 nucleotides line up with TRBD1. The CDR3 consists of 13 residues. Germline CDR1 is SGHRS and CDR2 is YFSETQ. The V gene end was trimmed by 3 bases and the J gene end by 4 bases; junction bases not matched to a gene: 4. CDR3 sequence reads: CASSYGTAYEQYF. Here the CDR3 DNA reads TGCGCCAGCAGCTATGGGACAGCTTACGAGCAGTACTTC.

This chain joins TRBV6-5 and TRBJ2-1; 8 bases are a match to TRBD1. The CDR3 consists of 16 residues. V dropped 4 bases and J dropped 7; count of bases not matched to a gene: 12. CDR1 MNHEY and CDR2 SVGAGI come from the germline V gene. The CDR3, as DNA: TGTGCCAGCAGTTCCCAATCAGGGGGCGCGGGGAATGAGCAGTTCTTC. Translation: CASSSQSGGAGNEQFF.

This clone was counted only a few times. The chain combines TRBV7-2 with TRBJ1-5; D is unresolved. This CDR3 is built from 14 residues. Per the germline V gene, CDR1 is SGHTA and CDR2 is FQGNSA. The ends were cut back, 6 bases at V and 1 base at J, with 10 bases in the middle. The CDR3 DNA follows: TGTGCCAGCAGACGCCCGGGCAGCAATCAGCCCCAGCATTTT. As protein: CASRRPGSNQPQHF.

The chain links TRBV7-9 to TRBJ1-4; 9 nucleotides match TRBD1. This CDR3 comprises 14 residues. Looked up from germline, CDR1 is SEHNR and CDR2 is FQNEAQ (reference sequence). J gave up 5 bases and V 4 bases, and 2 bases lay outside the gene matches. The CDR3: CASSWGQGNEKLFF. The CDR3 DNA follows: TGTGCCAGCAGCTGGGGACAGGGCAATGAAAAACTGTTTTTT.

The chain has TRBV7-2 and TRBJ1-6, with a possible D match to TRBD1 (6 bases). The CDR3 spans 15 residues. Germline loops: CDR1 SGHTA, CDR2 FQGNSA. V was cut by 5 bases and J by 7 bases, with 15 bases left in between. The chain's CDR3 is CASSPHRVKNSPLHF. CDR3 coding DNA: TGTGCCAGCAGCCCCCACAGGGTAAAAAATTCACCCCTCCACTTT. The whole variable domain, remainder taken from reference TRBV7-2 and TRBJ1-6, is GAGVSQSPSNKVTEKGKDVELRCDPISGHTALYWYRQSLGQGLEFLIYFQGNSAPDKSGLPSDRFSAERTGGSVSTLTIQRTQQEDSAVYLCASSPHRVKNSPLHFGNGTRLTVT.